Following are 27 T cell receptor beta chains from one sample sequenced in a study of T cell clonotyping in hematopoietic cell transplantation. Time point defined: recipient sample about 28 days before transplant, after cytoreduction. The repertoire was sequenced with immunoSEQ multiplex PCR; TCRdb's copy has only in-frame clones and lacks some. The sample includes about 29,000 clones, over 65% of them seen just once. This specimen was peripheral blood mononuclear cells, taken before stem cell transplant. These receptors were collected from a woman in her 30s with chronic myeloid leukemia. Some clones in this sample may be carry-over from other donors' samples.

The V gene is TRBV11-2, the J gene TRBJ2-3, with 14 bases lining up with TRBD2. The junction had 6 bases not matched to a gene; V was cut back by 3 bases and J by 4 bases. This CDR3 is 17 amino acids long. Germline V CDR1 and CDR2: SGHAT, FQNNGV. Written as DNA, the CDR3 is TGTGCCAGCAGCTTCAGACTAGCGGGGGGGCCCGCAGATACGCAGTATTTT. This gives the protein CASSFRLAGGPADTQYF.

The V and J genes are TRBV30 and TRBJ1-1, with 7 bases fitting TRBD1. Trimming removed 7 bases from V and 0 bases from J; junction bases left unmatched: 2. CDR1 is GTSNPN, CDR2 SVGIG, per germline (reference sequence). This CDR3 comprises 12 residues. CDR3 in amino acids: CALQGLNTEAFF. The CDR3 coding sequence is TGTGCCTTACAGGGGCTGAACACTGAAGCTTTCTTT.

CDR3 nucleotide sequence: TGTGCCAGCAGCTTAATGCGGGCAGCGACGGGCTACACCTTC. Translated: CASSLMRAATGYTF. The genes are TRBV13 and TRBJ1-2; D ambiguous. The CDR3 consists of 14 residues. The V end lost 2 bases, the J end lost 8 bases, and 15 bases lay between the germline ends. Per the germline V gene, CDR1 is PRHDT and CDR2 is FYEKMQ (reference sequence). Using reference TRBV13 and TRBJ1-2 for the parts outside the CDR3, the full variable domain is AAGVIQSPRHLIKEKRETATLKCYPIPRHDTVYWYQQGPGQDPQFLISFYEKMQSDKGSIPDRFSAQQFSDYHSELNMSSLELGDSALYFCASSLMRAATGYTFGSGTRLTVV.

A few counts support this clone. V and J are TRBV30 and TRBJ1-5; D ambiguous. The V and J ends lost 1 base and 4 bases respectively, with 8 bases between them. The germline V gene encodes CDR1 GTSNPN and CDR2 SVGIG (reference sequence). This CDR3 comprises 13 residues. This chain's CDR3 is CAWSELLNQPQHF. The CDR3 nucleotides read TGTGCCTGGAGTGAGCTGCTAAATCAGCCCCAGCATTTT.

The genes are TRBV4-1 and TRBJ2-7; D is unclear. The germline V and J ends were trimmed by 4 bases and 0 bases, with 7 bases remaining between them. There are 13 residues in the CDR3. The germline CDR1 and CDR2 sequences are MGHRA and YSYEKL. DNA of the CDR3: TGCGCCAGCAGCCCGCCCTCCTCCTACGAGCAGTACTTC. Amino acid sequence: CASSPPSSYEQYF.

This clone turned up a few times. This rearrangement joins TRBV28 to TRBJ1-1; D possibly corresponds to TRBD1 (5 bases). CDR1 MDHEN and CDR2 SYDVKM come from the germline V gene. The germline V and J ends were trimmed by 7 bases and 7 bases, with 19 bases remaining between them. This CDR3 spans 14 amino acids. The CDR3 protein is CASNQHRGGGEAFF. The CDR3 DNA reads TGTGCCAGCAATCAGCATCGGGGCGGGGGTGAAGCTTTCTTT.

This rearrangement joins TRBV19 to TRBJ1-1; weak D call: TRBD1 (5 bases). The V gene lost 4 bases and the J gene lost 6 bases, with 15 bases spanning the gap. CDR1 LNHDA and CDR2 SQIVND come from the germline V gene (reference sequence). There are 14 residues in the CDR3. The CDR3 protein is CASSTWGGIAEAFF. CDR3 DNA: TGTGCCAGTAGTACGTGGGGGGGAATCGCTGAAGCTTTCTTT.

The rearrangement uses TRBV21-1 and TRBJ2-7; TRBD1 is the table's D call, not checked against the DNA. TRBV21-1 counts as a pseudogene. CDR3 length equals 12 residues. The CDR3 sequence: CASKRQAYEQYV. The CDR3 DNA is TGTGCCAGCAAACGACAGGCCTACGAGCAGTACGTC.

The rearrangement joins TRBV28 to TRBJ2-5; D gene unclear. The V end lost 6 bases, the J end lost 5 bases, and 7 bases lay between the germline ends. Germline values: CDR1 MDHEN, CDR2 SYDVKM. The CDR3 has 11 amino acids. The CDR3 DNA is TGTGCCAGCAGGAGTCGGGAGACCCAGTACTTC. Translating gives CASRSRETQYF.

CDR3 residues: CASSLGQGAYTGELFF. CDR3 DNA: TGCGCCAGCAGCTTGGGACAGGGGGCTTACACCGGGGAGCTGTTTTTT. The V gene is TRBV5-1, the J gene TRBJ2-2; 10 bases match TRBD1. Germline trimming cut 0 bases from V and 3 bases from J; bases unmatched to any gene: 2. The CDR3 runs 16 residues. Germline loops: CDR1 SGHRS, CDR2 YFSETQ.

V gene TRBV27 combines with J gene TRBJ2-5; D not resolved. Trimming cost V 6 bases and J 2 bases, with 10 bases left between them. Germline values: CDR1 MNHEY, CDR2 SMNVEV (reference sequence). There are 13 residues in the CDR3. CDR3 sequence reads: CASRTTHQETQYF. The CDR3 region has the DNA TGTGCCAGCAGGACCACTCATCAAGAGACCCAGTACTTC.

The chain employs TRBV6-1 and TRBJ1-5; D is perhaps TRBD1 (6 bases). The CDR3 loop spans 15 amino acids. The germline gives CDR1 MNHNS, CDR2 SASEGT. Trimming left V 0 bases short and J 7 bases short, with 13 bases between. The CDR3 DNA reads as TGTGCCAGCAGTGAAGCTCGGGGGGCTCGACAGCCCCAGCATTTT. Translating gives CASSEARGARQPQHF.

The gene calls are TRBV28 and TRBJ1-2; D may be TRBD1 (5 bases). V was trimmed by 3 bases and J by 2 bases, leaving 10 bases between them. The CDR3 loop spans 14 amino acids. Germline values: CDR1 MDHEN, CDR2 SYDVKM. The DNA for the CDR3 is TGTGCCAGCAGTTTCAGGACACTAAACTATGGCTACACCTTC. Its translation: CASSFRTLNYGYTF.

This chain links TRBV7-6 with TRBJ1-4; 8 nucleotides match TRBD1. Germline V gene sequence: CDR1 SGHVS, CDR2 FNYEAQ. This CDR3 comprises 16 residues. V dropped 1 base and J dropped 0; count of bases not matched to a gene: 1. CDR3 region: CASSLGDRTTNEKLFF. For the CDR3, the DNA is TGTGCCAGCAGCTTAGGGGACAGGACAACTAATGAAAAACTGTTTTTT.

The genes are TRBV19 and TRBJ2-3; a weak D match, TRBD2 (5 bases). Trimming took off 7 bases at V and 6 bases at J, with 23 bases between the two ends. This CDR3 has 16 residues. Germline CDR1 is LNHDA and CDR2 is SQIVND (reference sequence). The CDR3 coding sequence is TGTGCCAGTACCCCCGGGGTGTTGCGGAATAGGGATACGCAGTATTTT. It specifies CASTPGVLRNRDTQYF.

The rearrangement uses TRBV2 and TRBJ1-2; D gene unclear. The germline V gene encodes CDR1 SNHLY and CDR2 FYNNEI. The CDR3 is made up of 12 amino acids. V lost 6 bases, J lost 5 bases, and 10 bases lay in between. CDR3 region: CASRLGGYGYTF. CDR3 in DNA: TGTGCCAGCAGGTTGGGCGGATATGGCTACACCTTC.

The chain joins TRBV5-1 to TRBJ1-1; a possible D gene is TRBD1 (5 bases). Germline V CDR1 and CDR2: SGHRS, YFSETQ. V shed 6 bases and J shed 5 bases, with 14 bases lying between them. The CDR3 loop spans 13 amino acids. The CDR3 region is CASKGGRETEAFF. CDR3 coding DNA: TGCGCCAGCAAAGGTGGCAGGGAGACTGAAGCTTTCTTT.

V and J are TRBV4-2 and TRBJ1-1, with TRBD1 identical over 8 bases. Germline CDR1 is LGHNA and CDR2 is YNFKEQ. Trimming removed 9 bases from V and 5 bases from J; junction bases left unmatched: 11. The CDR3 contains 14 residues. This CDR3 reads CASRSLDRVTEAFF. CDR3 nucleotide sequence: TGTGCCAGTCGTTCCCTGGACAGGGTAACTGAAGCTTTCTTT.

The gene calls are TRBV5-1 and TRBJ2-5; 7 bases are shared with TRBD2. The CDR3 is 14 amino acids. V shed 0 bases and J 5 bases; nucleotides not matched to a gene: 4. Germline CDR1 and CDR2: SGHRS and YFSETQ. CDR3 protein: CASSLVGGMETQYF. The CDR3 nucleotides are TGCGCCAGCAGCTTGGTGGGGGGGATGGAGACCCAGTACTTC.

The rearrangement uses TRBV5-1 and TRBJ1-1; D call uncertain. Germline V CDR1 and CDR2: SGHRS, YFSETQ. The CDR3 spans 13 residues. V lost 0 bases to trimming and J lost 4 bases, with 7 bases between them. CDR3 coding DNA: TGCGCCAGCAGCTTGGAAGGTACCACTGAAGCTTTCTTT. Its protein is CASSLEGTTEAFF. Full variable domain (outside the CDR3, taken from reference TRBV5-1 and TRBJ1-1): KAGVTQTPRYLIKTRGQQVTLSCSPISGHRSVSWYQQTPGQGLQFLFEYFSETQRNKGNFPGRFSGRQFSNSRSEMNVSTLELGDSALYLCASSLEGTTEAFFGQGTRLTVV.

This chain joins TRBV2 and TRBJ2-5; TRBD1 agrees at 7 bases. The CDR3 has 13 residues. Germline V gene lookup returns CDR1 SNHLY and CDR2 FYNNEI. J gave up 1 base and V 9 bases, and 5 bases lay outside the gene matches. CDR3 sequence (DNA): TGTGCCAGTGGAAGGACAGGCCAAGAGACCCAGTACTTC. Amino acid sequence: CASGRTGQETQYF. The full variable domain, completed using reference TRBV2 and TRBJ2-5, is EPEVTQTPSHQVTQMGQEVILRCVPISNHLYFYWYRQILGQKVEFLVSFYNNEISEKSEIFDDQFSVERPDGSNFTLKIRSTKLEDSAMYFCASGRTGQETQYFGPGTRLLVL.

The rearrangement links TRBV7-8 to TRBJ2-7; 11 positions match TRBD2. The CDR3 sequence is 14 residues long. J gave up 7 bases and V 6 bases, and 8 bases lay outside the gene matches. Germline loops: CDR1 SGHVS, CDR2 FQNEAQ. CDR3 DNA: TGTGCCAGCAGTAGCCTAGCGGGGGGTTGGGAGCAGTACTTC. It encodes CASSSLAGGWEQYF.

The V gene is TRBV6-5, the J gene TRBJ1-1, with D maybe TRBD1 (5 bases). This CDR3 comprises 15 residues. Germline V lookup: CDR1 MNHEY, CDR2 SVGAGI. Deletions cut 0 bases from V and 7 bases from J, with 15 bases between. The CDR3 bases are TGTGCCAGCAGTTACTCGGGACCGGGAATTGGTGAAGCTTTCTTT. The encoded protein is CASSYSGPGIGEAFF.

The rearrangement uses TRBV2 and TRBJ2-1; tentatively, D is TRBD2 (5 bases). Trimming took off 4 bases at V and 9 bases at J, with 13 bases between the two ends. The CDR3 has 13 amino acids. The V gene's germline CDR1 is SNHLY and CDR2 FYNNEI. The CDR3 sequence is CASSVRGLGEQFF. For the CDR3, the DNA is TGTGCCAGCAGTGTCAGAGGGTTAGGTGAGCAGTTCTTC.

The V gene is TRBV10-2, the J gene TRBJ1-2, with a weak D call TRBD1 (5 bases). Germline lookup yields CDR1 WSHSY and CDR2 SAAADI. V was cut by 8 bases and J by 0 bases, with 10 bases left in between. The CDR3 is 13 residues long. The CDR3 reads CASRETANYGYTF. Here the CDR3 DNA reads TGCGCCAGCCGCGAGACAGCTAACTATGGCTACACCTTC.

This chain connects TRBV7-2 to TRBJ2-5; 10 bases are shared with TRBD2. The V segment lost 4 bases and the J segment 7 bases; nucleotides outside the gene matches: 18. CDR1 and CDR2 from the germline V gene are SGHTA and FQGNSA. The CDR3 totals 18 residues. CDR3 nucleotide sequence: TGTGCCAGCAGCTCACAGATAGCGGGGGGCCCTTACGGGGGGACCCAGTACTTC. It codes for CASSSQIAGGPYGGTQYF.

The chain links TRBV18 to TRBJ2-5; D gene unclear. The CDR3 loop spans 11 amino acids. With 6 bases removed from V and 2 bases from J, the gap between germline ends came to 4 bases. CDR1 and CDR2 (germline): KGHSH, LQKENI. CDR3 amino acids: CASSPQETQYF. The CDR3 DNA reads TGTGCCAGCTCCCCTCAAGAGACCCAGTACTTC.